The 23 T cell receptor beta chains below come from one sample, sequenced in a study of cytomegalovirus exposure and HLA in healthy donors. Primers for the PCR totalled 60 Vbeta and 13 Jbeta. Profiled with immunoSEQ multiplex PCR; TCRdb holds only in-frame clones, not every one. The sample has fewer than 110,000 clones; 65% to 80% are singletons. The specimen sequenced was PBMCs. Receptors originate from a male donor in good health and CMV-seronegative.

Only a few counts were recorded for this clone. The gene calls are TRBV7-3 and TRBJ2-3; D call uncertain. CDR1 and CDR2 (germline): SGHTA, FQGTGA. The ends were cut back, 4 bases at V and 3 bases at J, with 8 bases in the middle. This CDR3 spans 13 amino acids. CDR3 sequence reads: CASSSYQTDTQYF. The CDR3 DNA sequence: TGTGCCAGCAGCTCGTACCAGACAGATACGCAGTATTTT.

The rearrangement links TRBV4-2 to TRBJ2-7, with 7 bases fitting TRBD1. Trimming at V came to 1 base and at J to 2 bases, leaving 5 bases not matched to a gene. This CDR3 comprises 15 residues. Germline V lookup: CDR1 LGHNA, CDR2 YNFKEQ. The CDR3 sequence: CASSQVQGSTYEQYF. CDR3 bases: TGTGCCAGCAGCCAAGTACAGGGGTCAACCTACGAGCAGTACTTC.

The CDR3 loop is CASSPRQGYEQYF. The CDR3 region has the DNA TGTGCCAGCTCACCACGTCAGGGTTACGAGCAGTACTTC. The chain uses TRBV18 and TRBJ2-7, with D possibly TRBD1 on 5 matching bases. V was trimmed by 1 base and J by 4 bases, leaving 8 bases between them. The CDR3 extends over 13 amino acids. Germline V CDR1 and CDR2: KGHSH, LQKENI.

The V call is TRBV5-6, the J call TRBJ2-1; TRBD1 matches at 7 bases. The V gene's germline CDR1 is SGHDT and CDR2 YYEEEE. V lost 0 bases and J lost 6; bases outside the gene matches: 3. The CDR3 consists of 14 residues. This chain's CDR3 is CASSLVGTANEQFF. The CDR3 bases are TGTGCCAGCAGCTTGGTCGGGACAGCCAATGAGCAGTTCTTC. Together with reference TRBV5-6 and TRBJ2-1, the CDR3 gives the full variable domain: DAGVTQSPTHLIKTRGQQVTLRCSPKSGHDTVSWYQQALGQGPQFIFQYYEEEERQRGNFPDRFSGHQFPNYSSELNVNALLLGDSALYLCASSLVGTANEQFFGPGTRLTVL.

This CDR3 is CAWNLAGGPDTQYF. CDR3 DNA: TGTGCCTGGAATCTAGCGGGAGGCCCAGATACGCAGTATTTT. The gene calls are TRBV30 and TRBJ2-3; TRBD2 matches at 11 bases. The CDR3 loop spans 14 amino acids. Trimming took 4 bases from V and 4 from J; bases not matched to a gene: 4. CDR1 is GTSNPN, CDR2 SVGIG, per germline (reference sequence).

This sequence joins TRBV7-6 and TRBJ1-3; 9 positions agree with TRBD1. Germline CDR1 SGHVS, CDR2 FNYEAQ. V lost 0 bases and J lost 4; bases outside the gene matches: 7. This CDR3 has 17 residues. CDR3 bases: TGTGCCAGCAGCTTAGCGCGAGGGACAGGGCCCGGAAACACCATATATTTT. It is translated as CASSLARGTGPGNTIYF.

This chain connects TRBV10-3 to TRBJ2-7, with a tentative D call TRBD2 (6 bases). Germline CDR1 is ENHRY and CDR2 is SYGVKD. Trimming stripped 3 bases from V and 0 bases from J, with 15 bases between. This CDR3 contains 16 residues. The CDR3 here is CAISEGAWRDSYEQYF. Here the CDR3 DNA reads TGTGCCATCAGTGAAGGGGCCTGGAGGGACTCCTACGAGCAGTACTTC.

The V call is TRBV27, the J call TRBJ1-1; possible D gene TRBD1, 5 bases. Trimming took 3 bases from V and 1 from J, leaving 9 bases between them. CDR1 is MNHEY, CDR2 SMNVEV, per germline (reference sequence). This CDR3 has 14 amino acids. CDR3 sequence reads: CASSFSGSNTEAFF. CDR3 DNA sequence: TGTGCCAGCAGTTTTTCAGGGTCGAACACTGAAGCTTTCTTT.

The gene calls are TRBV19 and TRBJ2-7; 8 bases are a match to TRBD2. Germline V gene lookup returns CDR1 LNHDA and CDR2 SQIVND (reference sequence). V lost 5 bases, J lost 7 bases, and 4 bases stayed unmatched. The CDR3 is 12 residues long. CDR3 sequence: CASSPTGGEQYF. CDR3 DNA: TGTGCCAGTAGTCCTACGGGAGGGGAGCAGTACTTC. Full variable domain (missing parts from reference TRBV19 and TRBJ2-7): DGGITQSPKYLFRKEGQNVTLSCEQNLNHDAMYWYRQDPGQGLRLIYYSQIVNDFQKGDIAEGYSVSREKKESFPLTVTSAQKNPTAFYLCASSPTGGEQYFGPGTRLTVT.

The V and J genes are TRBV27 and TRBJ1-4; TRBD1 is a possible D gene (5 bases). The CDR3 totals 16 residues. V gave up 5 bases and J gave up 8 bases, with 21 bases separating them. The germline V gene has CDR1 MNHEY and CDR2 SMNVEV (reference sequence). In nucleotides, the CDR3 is TGTGCCAGCAGTCCTAGGTATGCAGGGTACCGGGAAAAACTGTTTTTT. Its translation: CASSPRYAGYREKLFF.

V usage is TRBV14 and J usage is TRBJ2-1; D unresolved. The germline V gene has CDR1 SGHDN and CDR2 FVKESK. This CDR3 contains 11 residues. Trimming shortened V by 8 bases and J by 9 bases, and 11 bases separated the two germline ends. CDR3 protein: CASRTILEQFF. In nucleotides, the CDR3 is TGTGCCAGCCGCACGATACTTGAGCAGTTCTTC.

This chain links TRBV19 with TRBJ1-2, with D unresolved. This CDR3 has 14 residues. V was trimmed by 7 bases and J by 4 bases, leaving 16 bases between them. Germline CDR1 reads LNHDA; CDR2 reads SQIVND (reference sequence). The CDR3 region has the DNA TGTGCCAGTACTCTTAAGGAGGTGGGCTATGGCTACACCTTC. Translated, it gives CASTLKEVGYGYTF.

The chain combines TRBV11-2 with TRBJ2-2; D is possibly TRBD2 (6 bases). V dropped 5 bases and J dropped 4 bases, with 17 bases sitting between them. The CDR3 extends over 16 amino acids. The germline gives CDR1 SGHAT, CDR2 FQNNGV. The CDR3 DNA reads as TGTGCCAGCAGCATAACCGGGACTCGTGCCACCGGGGAGCTGTTTTTT. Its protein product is CASSITGTRATGELFF. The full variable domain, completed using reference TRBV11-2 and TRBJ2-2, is EAGVAQSPRYKIIEKRQSVAFWCNPISGHATLYWYQQILGQGPKLLIQFQNNGVVDDSQLPKDRFSAERLKGVDSTLKIQPAKLEDSAVYLCASSITGTRATGELFFGEGSRLTVL.

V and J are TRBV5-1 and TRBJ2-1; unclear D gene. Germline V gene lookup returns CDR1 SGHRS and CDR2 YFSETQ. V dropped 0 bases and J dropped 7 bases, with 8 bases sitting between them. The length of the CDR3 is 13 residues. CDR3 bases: TGCGCCAGCAGCTTGGATGTAGAGAATGAGCAGTTCTTC. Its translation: CASSLDVENEQFF.

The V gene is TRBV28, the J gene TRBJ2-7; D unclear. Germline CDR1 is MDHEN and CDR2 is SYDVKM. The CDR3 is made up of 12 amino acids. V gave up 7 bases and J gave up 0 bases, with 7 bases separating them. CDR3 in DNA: TGTGCCAGCATGTCCAACTCCTACGAGCAGTACTTC. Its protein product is CASMSNSYEQYF. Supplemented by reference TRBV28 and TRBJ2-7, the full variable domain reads DVKVTQSSRYLVKRTGEKVFLECVQDMDHENMFWYRQDPGLGLRLIYFSYDVKMKEKGDIPEGYSVSREKKERFSLILESASTNQTSMYLCASMSNSYEQYFGPGTRLTVT.

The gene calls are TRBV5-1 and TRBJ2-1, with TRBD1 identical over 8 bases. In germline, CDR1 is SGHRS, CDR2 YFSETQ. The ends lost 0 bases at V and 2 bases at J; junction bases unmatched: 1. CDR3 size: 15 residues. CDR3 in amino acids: CASSLVGQAYNEQFF. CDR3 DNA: TGCGCCAGCAGCTTGGTGGGACAGGCCTACAATGAGCAGTTCTTC.

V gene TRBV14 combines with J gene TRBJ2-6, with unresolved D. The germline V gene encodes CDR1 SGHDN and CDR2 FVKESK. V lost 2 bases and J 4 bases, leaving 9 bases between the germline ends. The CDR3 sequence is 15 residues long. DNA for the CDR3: TGTGCCAGCAGCCAACACAGCCTAGGGGCCAACGTCCTGACTTTC. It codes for CASSQHSLGANVLTF.

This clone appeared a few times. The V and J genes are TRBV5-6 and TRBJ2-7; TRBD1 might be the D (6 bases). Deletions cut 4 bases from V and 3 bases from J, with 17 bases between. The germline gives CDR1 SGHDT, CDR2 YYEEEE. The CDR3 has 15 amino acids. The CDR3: CASSPSGTIIYEQYF. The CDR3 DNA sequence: TGTGCCAGCAGCCCATCCGGGACAATCATCTACGAGCAGTACTTC.

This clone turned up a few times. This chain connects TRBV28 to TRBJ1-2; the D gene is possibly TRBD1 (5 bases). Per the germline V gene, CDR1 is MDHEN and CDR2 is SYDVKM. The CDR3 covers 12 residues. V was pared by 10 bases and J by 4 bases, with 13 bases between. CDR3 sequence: CAIQGGIYGYTF. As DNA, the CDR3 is TGTGCCATCCAGGGCGGAATCTATGGCTACACCTTC.

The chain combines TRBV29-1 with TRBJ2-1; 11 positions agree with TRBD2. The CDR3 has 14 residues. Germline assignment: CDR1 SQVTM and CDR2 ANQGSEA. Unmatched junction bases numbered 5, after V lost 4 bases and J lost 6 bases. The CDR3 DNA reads TGCAGCGTTGGGTGGCTAGCGGGGGGCAATGAGCAGTTCTTC. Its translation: CSVGWLAGGNEQFF.

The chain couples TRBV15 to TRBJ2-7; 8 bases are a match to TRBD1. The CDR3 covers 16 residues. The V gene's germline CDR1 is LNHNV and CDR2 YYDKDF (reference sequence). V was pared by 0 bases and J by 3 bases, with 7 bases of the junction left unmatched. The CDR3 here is CATSRDRRTGNYEQYF. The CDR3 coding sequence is TGTGCCACCAGCAGAGATCGTAGGACAGGGAACTACGAGCAGTACTTC.

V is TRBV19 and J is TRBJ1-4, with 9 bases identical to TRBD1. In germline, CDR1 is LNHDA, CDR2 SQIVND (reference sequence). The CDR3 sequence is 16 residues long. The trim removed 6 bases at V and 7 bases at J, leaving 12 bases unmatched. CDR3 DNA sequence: TGTGCCAGTAGCTACCAAGGCGGGACAGGGATTGAAAAACTGTTTTTT. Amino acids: CASSYQGGTGIEKLFF.

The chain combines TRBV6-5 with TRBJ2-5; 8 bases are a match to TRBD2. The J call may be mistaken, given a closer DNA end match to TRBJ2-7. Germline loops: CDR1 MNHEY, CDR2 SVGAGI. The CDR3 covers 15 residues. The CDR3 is CASRDLEGLGYEQYF. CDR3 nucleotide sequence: TGTGCCAGCAGGGACCTCGAGGGACTAGGCTACGAGCAGTACTTC.